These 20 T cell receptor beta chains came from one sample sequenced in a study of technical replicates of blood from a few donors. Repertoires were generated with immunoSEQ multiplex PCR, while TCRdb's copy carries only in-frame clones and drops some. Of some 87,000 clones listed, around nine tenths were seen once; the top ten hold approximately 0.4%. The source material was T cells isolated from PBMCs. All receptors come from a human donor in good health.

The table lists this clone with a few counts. The CDR3 DNA follows: TGTGCCTGGAGTGAGGGGGACACCTATGGCTACACCTTC. Its translation: CAWSEGDTYGYTF. The rearrangement uses TRBV30 and TRBJ1-2; D possibly corresponds to TRBD1 (6 bases). Germline values: CDR1 GTSNPN, CDR2 SVGIG (reference sequence). CDR3 length equals 13 residues. Trimming stripped 1 base from V and 4 bases from J, with 10 bases between.

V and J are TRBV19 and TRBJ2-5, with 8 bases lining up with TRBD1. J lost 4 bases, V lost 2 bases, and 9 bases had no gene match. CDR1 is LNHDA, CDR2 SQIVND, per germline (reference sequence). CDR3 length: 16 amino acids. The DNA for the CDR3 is TGTGCCAGTAGTATACCGGCCAGGGGGCGGGGAGAGACCCAGTACTTC. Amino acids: CASSIPARGRGETQYF. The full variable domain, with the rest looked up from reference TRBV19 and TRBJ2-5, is DGGITQSPKYLFRKEGQNVTLSCEQNLNHDAMYWYRQDPGQGLRLIYYSQIVNDFQKGDIAEGYSVSREKKESFPLTVTSAQKNPTAFYLCASSIPARGRGETQYFGPGTRLLVL.

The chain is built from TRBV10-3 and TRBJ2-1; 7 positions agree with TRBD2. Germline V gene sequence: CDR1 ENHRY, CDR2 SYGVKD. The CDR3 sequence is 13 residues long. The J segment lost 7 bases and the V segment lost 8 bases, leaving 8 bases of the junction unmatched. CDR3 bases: TGTGCCATCGCGGGAGCCCGGGGGAATGAGCAGTTCTTC. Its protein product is CAIAGARGNEQFF.

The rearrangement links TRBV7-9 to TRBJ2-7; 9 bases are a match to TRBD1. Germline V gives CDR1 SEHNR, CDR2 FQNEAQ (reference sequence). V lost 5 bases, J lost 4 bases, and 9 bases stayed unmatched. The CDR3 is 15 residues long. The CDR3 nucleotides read TGTGCCAGCAGCCAGACAGGGGGGATAGGGTACGAGCAGTACTTC. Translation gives CASSQTGGIGYEQYF.

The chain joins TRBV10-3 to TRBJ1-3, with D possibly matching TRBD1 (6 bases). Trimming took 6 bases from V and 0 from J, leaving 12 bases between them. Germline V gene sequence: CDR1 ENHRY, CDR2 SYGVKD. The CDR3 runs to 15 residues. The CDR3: CAISVDSASGNTIYF. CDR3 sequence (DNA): TGTGCCATCAGCGTGGACAGTGCCTCTGGAAACACCATATATTTT.

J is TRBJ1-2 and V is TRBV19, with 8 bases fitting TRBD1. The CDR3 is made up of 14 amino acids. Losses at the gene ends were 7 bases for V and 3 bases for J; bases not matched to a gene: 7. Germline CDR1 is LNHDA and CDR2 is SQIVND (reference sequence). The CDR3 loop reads CASKMDRDYYGYTF. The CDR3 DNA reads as TGTGCCAGTAAGATGGACAGGGATTACTATGGCTACACCTTC. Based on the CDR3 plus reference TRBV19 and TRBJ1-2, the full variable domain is DGGITQSPKYLFRKEGQNVTLSCEQNLNHDAMYWYRQDPGQGLRLIYYSQIVNDFQKGDIAEGYSVSREKKESFPLTVTSAQKNPTAFYLCASKMDRDYYGYTFGSGTRLTVV.

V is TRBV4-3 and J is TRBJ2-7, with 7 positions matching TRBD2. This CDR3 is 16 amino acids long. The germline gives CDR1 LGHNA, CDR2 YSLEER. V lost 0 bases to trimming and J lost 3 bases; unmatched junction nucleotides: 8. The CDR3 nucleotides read TGCGCCAGCAGCCAAGATGGGGGGGAGGGAAACTACGAGCAGTACTTC. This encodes CASSQDGGEGNYEQYF.

This CDR3 is CASSLNRGYGYTF. The CDR3 DNA follows: TGTGCCAGCAGCTTAAACAGGGGGTATGGCTACACCTTC. The V and J genes are TRBV7-3 and TRBJ1-2, with TRBD1 matching 8 bases. Looked up from germline, CDR1 is SGHTA and CDR2 is FQGTGA. The CDR3 extends over 13 amino acids. Trimming cost V 1 base and J 5 bases; bases outside gene matches: 0.

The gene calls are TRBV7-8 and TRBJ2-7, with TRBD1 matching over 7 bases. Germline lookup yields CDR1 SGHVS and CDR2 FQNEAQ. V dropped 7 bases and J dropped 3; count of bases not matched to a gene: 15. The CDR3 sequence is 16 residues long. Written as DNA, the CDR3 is TGTGCCAGCACCCTGGGTGGCCAGGACAGGATCTACGAGCAGTACTTC. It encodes CASTLGGQDRIYEQYF.

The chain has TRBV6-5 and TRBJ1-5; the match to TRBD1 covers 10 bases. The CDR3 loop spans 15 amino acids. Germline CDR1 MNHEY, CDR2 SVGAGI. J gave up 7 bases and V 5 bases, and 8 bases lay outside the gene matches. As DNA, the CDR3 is TGTGCCAGCAGTGTGGGACAGGGGACCTGGCAGCCCCAGCATTTT. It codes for CASSVGQGTWQPQHF.

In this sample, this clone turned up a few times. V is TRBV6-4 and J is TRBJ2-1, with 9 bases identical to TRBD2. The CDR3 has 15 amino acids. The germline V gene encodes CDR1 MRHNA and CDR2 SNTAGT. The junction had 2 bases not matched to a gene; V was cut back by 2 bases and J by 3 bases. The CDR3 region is CASSDNSGSYNEQFF. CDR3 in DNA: TGTGCCAGCAGTGACAATAGCGGGAGCTACAATGAGCAGTTCTTC.

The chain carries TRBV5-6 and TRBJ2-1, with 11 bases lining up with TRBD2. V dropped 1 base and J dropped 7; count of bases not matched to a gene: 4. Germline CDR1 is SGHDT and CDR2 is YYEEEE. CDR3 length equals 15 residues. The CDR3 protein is CASSLISGRENEQFF. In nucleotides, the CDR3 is TGTGCCAGCAGCTTGATTAGCGGGAGGGAAAATGAGCAGTTCTTC. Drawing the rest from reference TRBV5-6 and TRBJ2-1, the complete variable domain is DAGVTQSPTHLIKTRGQQVTLRCSPKSGHDTVSWYQQALGQGPQFIFQYYEEEERQRGNFPDRFSGHQFPNYSSELNVNALLLGDSALYLCASSLISGRENEQFFGPGTRLTVL.

This CDR3 reads CASSQGGRLATQETQYF. The CDR3 nucleotides read TGCGCCAGCAGCCAAGGCGGCCGACTAGCGACCCAAGAGACCCAGTACTTC. The chain carries TRBV4-1 and TRBJ2-5; the match to TRBD2 covers 8 bases. The germline gives CDR1 MGHRA, CDR2 YSYEKL. The J segment lost 1 base and the V segment lost 1 base, leaving 8 bases of the junction unmatched. This CDR3 is built from 17 residues.

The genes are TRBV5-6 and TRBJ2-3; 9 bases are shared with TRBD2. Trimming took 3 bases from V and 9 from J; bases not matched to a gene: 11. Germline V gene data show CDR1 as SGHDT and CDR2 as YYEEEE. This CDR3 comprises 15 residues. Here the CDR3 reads CASSYRGRATRTQYF. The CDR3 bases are TGTGCCAGCAGCTATCGCGGGAGGGCGACTAGGACGCAGTATTTT.

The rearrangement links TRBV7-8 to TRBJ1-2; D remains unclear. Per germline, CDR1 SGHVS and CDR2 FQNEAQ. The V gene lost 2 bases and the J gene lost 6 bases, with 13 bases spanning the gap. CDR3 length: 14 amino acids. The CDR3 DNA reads TGTGCCAGCAGCTTATTGAGCAGGCCCCATGGCTACACCTTC. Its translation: CASSLLSRPHGYTF.

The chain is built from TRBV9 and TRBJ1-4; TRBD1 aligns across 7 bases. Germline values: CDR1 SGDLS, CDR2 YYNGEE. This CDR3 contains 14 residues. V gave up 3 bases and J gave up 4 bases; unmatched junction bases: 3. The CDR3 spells CASSEGANNEKLFF. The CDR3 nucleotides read TGTGCCAGCAGCGAGGGGGCTAATAATGAAAAACTGTTTTTT.

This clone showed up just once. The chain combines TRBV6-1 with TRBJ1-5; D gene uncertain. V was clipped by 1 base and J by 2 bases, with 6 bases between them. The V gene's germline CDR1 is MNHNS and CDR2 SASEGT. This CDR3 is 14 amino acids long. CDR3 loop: CASSEGFGNQPQHF. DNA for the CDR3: TGTGCCAGCAGTGAAGGTTTCGGCAATCAGCCCCAGCATTTT.

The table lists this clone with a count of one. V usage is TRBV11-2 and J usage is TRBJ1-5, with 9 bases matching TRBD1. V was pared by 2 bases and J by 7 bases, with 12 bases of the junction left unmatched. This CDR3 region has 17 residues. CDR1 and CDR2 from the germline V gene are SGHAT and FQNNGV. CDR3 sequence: CASSLLAGTGRDQPQHF. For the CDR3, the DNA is TGTGCCAGCAGCTTATTAGCCGGGACAGGGCGGGACCAGCCCCAGCATTTT. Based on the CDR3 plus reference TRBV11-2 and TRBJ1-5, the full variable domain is EAGVAQSPRYKIIEKRQSVAFWCNPISGHATLYWYQQILGQGPKLLIQFQNNGVVDDSQLPKDRFSAERLKGVDSTLKIQPAKLEDSAVYLCASSLLAGTGRDQPQHFGDGTRLSIL.

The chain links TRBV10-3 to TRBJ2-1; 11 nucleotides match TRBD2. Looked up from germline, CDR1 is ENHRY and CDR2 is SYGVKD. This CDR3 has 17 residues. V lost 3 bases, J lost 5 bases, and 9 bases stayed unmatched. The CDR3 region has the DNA TGTGCCATCAGTGATGATCTCGGGACTAGCGGAGACAATGAGCAGTTCTTC. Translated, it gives CAISDDLGTSGDNEQFF.

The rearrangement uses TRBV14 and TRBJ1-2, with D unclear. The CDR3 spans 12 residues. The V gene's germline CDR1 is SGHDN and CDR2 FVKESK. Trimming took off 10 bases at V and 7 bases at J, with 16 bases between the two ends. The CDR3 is CATAGSRTGYTF. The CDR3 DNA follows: TGTGCCACCGCAGGAAGCCGTACTGGCTACACCTTC.